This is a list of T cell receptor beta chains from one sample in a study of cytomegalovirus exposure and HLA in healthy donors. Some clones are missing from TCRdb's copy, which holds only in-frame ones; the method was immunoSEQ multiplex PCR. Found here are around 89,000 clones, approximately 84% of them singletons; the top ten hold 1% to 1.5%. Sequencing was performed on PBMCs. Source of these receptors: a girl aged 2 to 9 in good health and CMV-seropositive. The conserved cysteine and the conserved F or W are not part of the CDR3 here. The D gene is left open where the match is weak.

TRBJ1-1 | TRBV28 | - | ASTSAGGLAEAF
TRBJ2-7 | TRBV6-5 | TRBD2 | ASSYIAGGYEQY
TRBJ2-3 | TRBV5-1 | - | ASSTGITDTQY
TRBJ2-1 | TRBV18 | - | ASSLAVSSYNEQF
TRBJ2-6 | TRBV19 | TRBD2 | ASRSGGAGANVLT
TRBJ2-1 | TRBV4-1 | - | ASSQVLGSGAYNEQF
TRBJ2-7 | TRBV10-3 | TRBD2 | ATGLAGEAREQY
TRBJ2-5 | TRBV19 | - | ASSIPGLFQETQY
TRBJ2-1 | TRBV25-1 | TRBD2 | ASSELARLAGGENEQF
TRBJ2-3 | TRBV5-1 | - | ASSLQLATDTQY
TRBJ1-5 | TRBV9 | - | ASSRDSLWDSNQPQH
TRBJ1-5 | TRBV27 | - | ASSGGARNQPQH
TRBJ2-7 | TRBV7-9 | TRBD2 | ASSSGRGAYEQY
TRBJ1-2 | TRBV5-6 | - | ASSLQQGNYGYT
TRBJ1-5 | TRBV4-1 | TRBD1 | ASSPTGIYQPQH
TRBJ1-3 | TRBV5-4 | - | ASSLRTVSGNTIY
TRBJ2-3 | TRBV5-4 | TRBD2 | ASSKREGEGTQY
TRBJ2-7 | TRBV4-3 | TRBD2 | ASSQDTSGSYEQY
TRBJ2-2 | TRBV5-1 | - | ASSLVAPSGTGELF
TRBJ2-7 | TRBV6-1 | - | ASMGGGTYEQY
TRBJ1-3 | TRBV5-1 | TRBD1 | ASSTGGSGNTIY
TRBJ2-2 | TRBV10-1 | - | ASSDSRGQNTGELF
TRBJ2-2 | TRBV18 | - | ASSSPQGVSTGELF
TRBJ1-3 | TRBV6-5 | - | ASSYSEGRNTIY
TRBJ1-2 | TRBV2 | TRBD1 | ASSMGQGNYGYT
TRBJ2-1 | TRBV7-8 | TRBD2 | ASSLVARLAGKNEQF
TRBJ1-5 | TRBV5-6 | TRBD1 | ASSQTGVSNQPQH